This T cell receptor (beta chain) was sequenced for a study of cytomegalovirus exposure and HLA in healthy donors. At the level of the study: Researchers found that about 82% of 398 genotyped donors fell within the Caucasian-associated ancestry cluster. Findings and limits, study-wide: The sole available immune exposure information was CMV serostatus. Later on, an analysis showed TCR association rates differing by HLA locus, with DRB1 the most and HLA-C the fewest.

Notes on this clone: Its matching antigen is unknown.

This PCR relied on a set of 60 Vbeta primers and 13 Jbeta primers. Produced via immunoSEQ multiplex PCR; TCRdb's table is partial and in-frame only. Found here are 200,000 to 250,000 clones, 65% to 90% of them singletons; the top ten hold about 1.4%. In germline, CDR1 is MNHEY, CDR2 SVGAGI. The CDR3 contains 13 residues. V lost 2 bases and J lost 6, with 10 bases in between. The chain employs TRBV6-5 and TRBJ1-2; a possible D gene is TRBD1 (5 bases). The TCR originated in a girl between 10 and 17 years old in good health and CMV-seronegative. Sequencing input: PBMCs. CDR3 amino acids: CASSYGGTDGYTF. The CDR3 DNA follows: TGTGCCAGCAGTTACGGGGGGACGGATGGCTACACCTTC.